This T cell receptor (beta chain) appears in the sequencing data of a study of CD8+CD57+ T cells in acquired aplastic anemia. Background on the study: Sorted CD4+ and CD8+ cell DNA averaged around 3 ug.

Genomic DNA, the template, was used for profiling of the TCR beta VDJ and CDR3. TCRdb analysed the reads with MiXCR anew, one entry per CDR3 protein. The data show about 160,000 distinct CDR3 sequences, less than 50% seen once. Study-level points and caveats: Statistical testing detected no significant gap in CD8+ Simpson's diversity between patients and controls. Overlap between patients and controls comprised about 28 CD8+ CDR3 sequences.

A word on this clonotype: No antigen is known for it.

Trimming took off 4 bases at V and 3 bases at J, with 10 bases between the two ends. Germline CDR1 is SGHNT and CDR2 is YYREEE (reference sequence). The CDR3 spans 13 residues. Sequencing involved patients with CD8+CD57+ cell expansion previously shown by flow cytometry. Severe acquired aplastic anemia was the diagnosis recorded for all patients. Sample: sorted CD4+, CD8+, or CD8+CD57+ T cells (not recorded which) from PBMCs. V usage is TRBV5-4 and J usage is TRBJ2-5; perhaps TRBD1 as D (7 bases). This TCR derives from a human donor with aplastic anemia. CDR3 sequence (DNA): TGTGCCAGCAGCAGCAGGGGGGAAGAGACCCAGTACTTC. This codes for CASSSRGEETQYF.